This T cell receptor (beta chain) was identified during a study of vaccination effects on CD4 cells after COVID-19. On the study more broadly: Sampling occurred a median 72 days post second dose, range 14 to 241. Broader study findings: Researchers report that only 1 of 255 vaccine-induced clones in healthy vaccinees cross-reacted with common cold coronaviruses.

This table comes from immunoSEQ multiplex PCR, and its TCRdb copy is limited to in-frame clones, with some not included. The sample records about 31,000 clones, approximately 69% being singletons. Germline CDR1 reads SGHNT; CDR2 reads YENEEA. After removal of 9 bases from V and 0 bases from J, the junction contained 7 bases not matched to a gene. The CDR3 loop spans 17 amino acids. ViraFEST used viral peptide pools to expand antigen-specific CD4+ T cells before sequencing. It was after approximately 11 days of culture that CD4+ T cells were isolated. Participants were vaccinated with two doses of either the BNT162b2 or mRNA-1273 vaccine. Each culture well received some 2.2 million PBMC. These cells were then cultured in IMDM with 8.5 to 10 IU/ml IL-2 and about 9.9 ug/ml peptides. In the cultures, half the medium was exchanged for IL-2 medium on days 3 and 7. About this clone: The antigen is not known.

This chain connects TRBV11-3 to TRBJ2-6, with 11 nucleotides matching TRBD1. Here the sequenced sample was CD4+ T cells from PBMCs cultured with SARS-CoV-2 spike peptides, taken after COVID-19 vaccination. This receptor was identified in a human donor who received a COVID-19 vaccine. In DNA form, the CDR3 reads TGTGCCAGTTCGCGAGGGACAGGGGGCTCTGGGGCCAACGTCCTGACTTTC. This encodes CASSRGTGGSGANVLTF.